The rows below give T cell receptor beta chains drawn from one sample of a study of blood T cells in healthy people across ages. TCRdb redid the calling of the 5' RACE reads with MiXCR, one entry per CDR3 protein. The sample includes more than 650,000 distinct CDR3 sequences, 50% to 65% seen only once; the top ten take around 40%. The sample consisted of blood. The receptors here all came from an older man in good health. CDR3s include the opening cysteine and the closing phenylalanine or tryptophan. D genes are given only for firm matches. Expanded clones are given a class, and other clones once, few, many or no size at all.

d_call	v_call	j_call	clone_size	cdr3_aa	cdr3_nt
TRBD2	TRBV6-5	TRBJ2-7	NA	CASSLGLAVASYEQYF	TGTGCCAGCAGTTTGGGACTAGCGGTTGCTTCCTACGAGCAGTACTTC
TRBD2	TRBV20-1	TRBJ2-7	NA	CSAGQGGAQYF	TGCAGTGCGGGGCAGGGAGGGGCCCAGTACTTC
NA	TRBV2	TRBJ2-6	few	CASRLDVTGANVLTF	TGTGCCAGCAGATTGGACGTGACTGGGGCCAACGTCCTGACTTTC
NA	TRBV20-1	TRBJ2-3	NA	CSARGDATDTQYF	TGCAGTGCTAGGGGTGATGCCACAGATACGCAGTATTTT
NA	TRBV12-3/TRBV12-4	TRBJ1-2	few	CASGRSDYGYTF	TGTGCCAGCGGGCGATCCGACTATGGCTACACCTTC
NA	TRBV27	TRBJ1-5	few	CASTQGSGQPQHF	TGTGCCAGCACCCAGGGTTCGGGTCAGCCCCAGCATTTT
TRBD1	TRBV6-2/TRBV6-3	TRBJ1-2	NA	CASSRQGPYGYTF	TGTGCCAGCAGTCGACAGGGACCATATGGCTACACCTTC
NA	TRBV12-3/TRBV12-4	TRBJ2-7	NA	CASTNGAVNNEQYF	TGTGCCAGCACCAACGGGGCAGTTAACAATGAGCAGTACTTC
TRBD2	TRBV5-1	TRBJ2-7	NA	CASSLASGIGYEQYF	TGCGCCAGCAGCTTGGCTAGCGGGATAGGCTACGAGCAGTACTTC
TRBD2	TRBV5-1	TRBJ2-1	few	CASSLGTSRNEQFF	TGCGCCAGCAGCTTGGGGACTAGCAGAAATGAGCAGTTCTTC
NA	TRBV20-1	TRBJ2-1	few	CSAHTSLGRRVQFF	TGCAGTGCTCATACTAGCCTTGGTAGGAGGGTGCAGTTCTTC
NA	TRBV3-1	TRBJ2-4	NA	CASSQEIRGAKNIQYF	TGTGCCAGCAGCCAAGAGATCCGGGGGGCCAAAAACATTCAGTACTTC